These 20 T cell receptor beta chains were all obtained from the same sample, sequenced in a study of blood T cell repertoires in COVID-19. Profiling relied on immunoSEQ multiplex PCR, and the TCRdb table lists in-frame clones only, not all of them. Of some 230,000 clones in the sample, 80% to 90% were seen once. Sequencing used PBMCs or T cells enriched from blood (not recorded which). The source is a woman aged 18-29 years in a cohort exposed to, infected with or recovered from COVID-19 (not recorded which).

This clone was seen only once. The chain links TRBV9 to TRBJ2-2, with D possibly being TRBD1 (6 bases). Germline V lookup: CDR1 SGDLS, CDR2 YYNGEE. The CDR3 is made up of 14 amino acids. Between the trimmed V and J ends, which lost 6 bases and 5 bases, there was a span of 14 bases. CDR3 sequence: CASTLTQGTGELFF. CDR3 nucleotide sequence: TGTGCCAGCACCCTAACTCAGGGGACCGGGGAGCTGTTTTTT.

This chain links TRBV18 with TRBJ1-1; D is ambiguous. This CDR3 is built from 15 residues. Deletions cut 6 bases from V and 0 bases from J, with 14 bases between. CDR1 KGHSH and CDR2 LQKENI come from the germline V gene. As DNA, the CDR3 is TGTGCCAGCTCCCGCCAGGTCCGAGTGAACACTGAAGCTTTCTTT. The encoded protein is CASSRQVRVNTEAFF.

The chain is built from TRBV15 and TRBJ2-7, with a tentative D call TRBD1 (5 bases). The length of the CDR3 is 14 residues. Looked up from germline, CDR1 is LNHNV and CDR2 is YYDKDF (reference sequence). V dropped 0 bases and J dropped 2 bases, with 8 bases sitting between them. The CDR3 protein is CATSRDRDPYEQYF. The CDR3 DNA follows: TGTGCCACCAGCAGAGACAGGGATCCCTACGAGCAGTACTTC.

Turning to this clone: Other DNA sequences in this sample translate to the same CDR3. The J gene is TRBJ1-6, the V gene TRBV3-1 (or the pseudogene TRBV3-2), with D hard to call. CDR1 and CDR2 from the germline V gene are LGHDT and YNNKEL (reference sequence). V was shortened by 1 base and J by 10 bases, with 8 bases between the two germline ends. The CDR3 contains 13 residues. The CDR3 is CASSQGAESPLHF. For the CDR3, the DNA is TGTGCCAGCAGCCAAGGGGCAGAGTCACCCCTCCACTTT.

This chain connects TRBV7-9 to TRBJ1-2, with 7 bases that match TRBD1. Germline loops: CDR1 SEHNR, CDR2 FQNEAQ (reference sequence). There are 14 residues in the CDR3. With V trimmed by 5 bases and J by 5 bases, 8 bases remained unmatched. CDR3 coding DNA: TGTGCCAGCAGCCACACGACAGGGTGGTATGGCTACACCTTC. This translates into CASSHTTGWYGYTF.

This chain links TRBV10-2 with TRBJ2-2, with D perhaps TRBD1 (5 bases). Between the trimmed V and J ends, which lost 6 bases and 0 bases, there was a span of 11 bases. Germline CDR1 reads WSHSY; CDR2 reads SAAADI. The CDR3 has 15 residues. DNA for the CDR3: TGCGCCAGCAGCCGCGGACACGCGAACACCGGGGAGCTGTTTTTT. This sequence encodes CASSRGHANTGELFF.

The CDR3 DNA reads TGTGCCAGCAGCTCCTTAGCGGGGGGGTTGTCTACGCAGTATTTT. Protein sequence: CASSSLAGGLSTQYF. The V call is TRBV7-2, the J call TRBJ2-3; TRBD2 aligns across 11 bases. This CDR3 is built from 15 residues. The V and J ends lost 4 bases and 8 bases, in that order; junction bases with no gene match: 8. Germline CDR1 and CDR2: SGHTA and FQGNSA.

V gene TRBV19 combines with J gene TRBJ2-7, with D tentatively TRBD1 (5 bases). Per germline, CDR1 LNHDA and CDR2 SQIVND (reference sequence). The CDR3 sequence is 14 residues long. Between the trimmed V and J ends, which lost 2 bases and 0 bases, there was a span of 8 bases. CDR3 loop: CASSISDNSYEQYF. CDR3 sequence (DNA): TGTGCCAGTAGTATATCGGACAACTCCTACGAGCAGTACTTC.

In its sample, this clone was seen once. This chain joins TRBV5-5 and TRBJ2-7; maybe TRBD2 (5 bases). The V and J ends lost 2 bases and 5 bases respectively, with 14 bases between them. Germline CDR1 reads SGHKS; CDR2 reads YYEKEE (reference sequence). The CDR3 length is 14 residues. For the CDR3, the DNA is TGTGCCAGCAGCTTCTTGTCTCTCGGGAACGAGCAGTACTTC. It is translated as CASSFLSLGNEQYF.

The rearrangement uses TRBV4-1 and TRBJ2-1, with 10 bases that match TRBD2. V shed 1 base and J 4 bases; nucleotides not matched to a gene: 4. Looked up from germline, CDR1 is MGHRA and CDR2 is YSYEKL. The CDR3 loop spans 16 amino acids. CDR3 loop: CASSQGTSGIYNEQFF. In nucleotides, the CDR3 is TGCGCCAGCAGCCAAGGGACTAGCGGTATATACAATGAGCAGTTCTTC.

The rearrangement uses TRBV28 and TRBJ1-5; D is ambiguous. Germline values: CDR1 MDHEN, CDR2 SYDVKM. The CDR3 loop spans 11 amino acids. The V and J ends lost 5 bases and 4 bases respectively, with 3 bases between them. The CDR3, as DNA: TGTGCCAGCAGTCAGAATCAGCCCCAGCATTTT. Residues: CASSQNQPQHF. Full variable domain (outside the CDR3, taken from reference TRBV28 and TRBJ1-5): DVKVTQSSRYLVKRTGEKVFLECVQDMDHENMFWYRQDPGLGLRLIYFSYDVKMKEKGDIPEGYSVSREKKERFSLILESASTNQTSMYLCASSQNQPQHFGDGTRLSIL.

The chain joins TRBV5-1 to TRBJ2-1; 8 nucleotides line up with TRBD2. From germline, CDR1 is SGHRS and CDR2 YFSETQ. This CDR3 contains 15 residues. The V segment lost 0 bases and the J segment 7 bases; nucleotides outside the gene matches: 6. CDR3 loop: CASSLEGTSQNEQFF. Written as DNA, the CDR3 is TGCGCCAGCAGCTTGGAAGGGACTAGTCAAAATGAGCAGTTCTTC.

The rearrangement links TRBV3-1 (or the pseudogene TRBV3-2) to TRBJ1-2; TRBD1 matches at 10 bases. The CDR3 runs 13 residues. CDR1 and CDR2 from the germline V gene are LGHDT and YNNKEL (reference sequence). V lost 4 bases, J lost 7 bases, and 3 bases stayed unmatched. The CDR3: CASSLRDRGGYTF. CDR3 DNA: TGTGCCAGCAGCCTCCGGGACAGGGGTGGCTACACCTTC.

This sequence joins TRBV5-1 and TRBJ2-7; possible D gene TRBD2, 6 bases. CDR1 SGHRS and CDR2 YFSETQ come from the germline V gene. The ends were cut back, 7 bases at V and 0 bases at J, with 11 bases in the middle. CDR3 length: 13 amino acids. The CDR3 loop is CASGASDSYEQYF. CDR3 sequence (DNA): TGCGCCAGCGGTGCTAGCGACTCCTACGAGCAGTACTTC.

This chain's CDR3 is CASTTGTGDSPLHF. CDR3 nucleotides: TGCGCCAGCACCACCGGGACAGGGGATTCACCCCTCCACTTT. The chain uses TRBV5-1 and TRBJ1-6; TRBD1 matches 10 bases. The V gene's germline CDR1 is SGHRS and CDR2 YFSETQ. CDR3 length: 14 residues. Trimming took 6 bases from V and 8 from J; bases not matched to a gene: 5.

The chain employs TRBV19 and TRBJ2-1; 11 bases map to TRBD2. Germline loops: CDR1 LNHDA, CDR2 SQIVND (reference sequence). The CDR3 is 12 residues long. V shed 9 bases, J shed 9 bases, and the junction held 4 bases outside the gene matches. CDR3: CASGTSGSEQFF. CDR3 sequence (DNA): TGTGCCAGCGGGACTAGCGGAAGTGAGCAGTTCTTC.

The V gene is TRBV13, the J gene TRBJ1-1; TRBD1 matches 7 bases. Germline loops: CDR1 PRHDT, CDR2 FYEKMQ (reference sequence). Trimming cost V 5 bases and J 1 base; bases outside gene matches: 4. The CDR3 loop spans 14 amino acids. The CDR3 here is CASSPTGQNTEAFF. Written as DNA, the CDR3 is TGTGCCAGCAGCCCGACAGGGCAGAACACTGAAGCTTTCTTT.

V and J are TRBV5-6 and TRBJ1-6; 10 nucleotides line up with TRBD1. Germline V CDR1 and CDR2: SGHDT, YYEEEE. The J segment lost 7 bases and the V segment lost 4 bases, leaving 8 bases of the junction unmatched. The CDR3 runs 16 residues. The CDR3 region is CASSRIPGQGNSPLHF. The DNA for the CDR3 is TGTGCCAGCAGCAGAATTCCGGGACAGGGGAATTCACCCCTCCACTTT.

V gene TRBV9 combines with J gene TRBJ1-3; 8 bases agree with TRBD1. Per the germline V gene, CDR1 is SGDLS and CDR2 is YYNGEE. V shed 4 bases, J shed 3 bases, and the junction held 3 bases outside the gene matches. The CDR3 consists of 14 residues. CDR3 nucleotide sequence: TGTGCCAGCAGCACCGGGACAGGTGGAAACACCATATATTTT. Encoded protein: CASSTGTGGNTIYF.

The CDR3 region has the DNA TGTGCCAGCAGTTACTCCGGACTAGCGGGGCCAGATACGCAGTATTTT. It codes for CASSYSGLAGPDTQYF. The chain recombines TRBV6-2 or TRBV6-3 with TRBJ2-3; 12 bases fit TRBD2. Unmatched junction bases numbered 2, after V lost 0 bases and J lost 4 bases. CDR3 size: 16 residues. Germline values: CDR1 MNHEY, CDR2 SVGEGT.